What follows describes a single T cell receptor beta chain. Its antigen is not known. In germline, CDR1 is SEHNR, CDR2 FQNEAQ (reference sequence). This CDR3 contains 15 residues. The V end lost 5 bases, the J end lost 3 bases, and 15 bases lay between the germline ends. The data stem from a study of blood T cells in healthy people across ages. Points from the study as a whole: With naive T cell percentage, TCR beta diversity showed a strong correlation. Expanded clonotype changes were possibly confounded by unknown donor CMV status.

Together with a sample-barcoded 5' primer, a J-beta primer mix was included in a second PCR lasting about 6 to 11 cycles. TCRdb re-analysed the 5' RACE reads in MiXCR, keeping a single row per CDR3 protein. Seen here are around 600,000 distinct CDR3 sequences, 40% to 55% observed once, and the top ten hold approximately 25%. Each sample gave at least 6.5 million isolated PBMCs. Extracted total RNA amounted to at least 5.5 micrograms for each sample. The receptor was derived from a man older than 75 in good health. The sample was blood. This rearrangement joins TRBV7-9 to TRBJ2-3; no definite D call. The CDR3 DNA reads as TGTGCCAGCAGCCCCCCTAGAGCTACTACAGATACGCAGTATTTT. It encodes CASSPPRATTDTQYF.